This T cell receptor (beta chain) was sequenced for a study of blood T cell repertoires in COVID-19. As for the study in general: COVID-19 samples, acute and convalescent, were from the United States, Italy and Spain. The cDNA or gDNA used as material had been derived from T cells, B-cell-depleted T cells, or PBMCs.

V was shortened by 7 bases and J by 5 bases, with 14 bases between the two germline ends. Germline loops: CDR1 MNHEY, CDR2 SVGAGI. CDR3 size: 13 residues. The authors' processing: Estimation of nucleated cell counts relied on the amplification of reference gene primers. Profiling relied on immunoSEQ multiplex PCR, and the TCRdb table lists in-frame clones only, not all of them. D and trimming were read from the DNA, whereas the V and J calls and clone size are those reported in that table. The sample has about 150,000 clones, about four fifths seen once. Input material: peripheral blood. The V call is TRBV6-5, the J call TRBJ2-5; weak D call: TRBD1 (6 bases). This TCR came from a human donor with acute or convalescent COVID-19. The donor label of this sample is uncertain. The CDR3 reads CASTLTGTETQYF. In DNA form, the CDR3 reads TGTGCCAGCACCCTCACAGGGACGGAGACCCAGTACTTC.